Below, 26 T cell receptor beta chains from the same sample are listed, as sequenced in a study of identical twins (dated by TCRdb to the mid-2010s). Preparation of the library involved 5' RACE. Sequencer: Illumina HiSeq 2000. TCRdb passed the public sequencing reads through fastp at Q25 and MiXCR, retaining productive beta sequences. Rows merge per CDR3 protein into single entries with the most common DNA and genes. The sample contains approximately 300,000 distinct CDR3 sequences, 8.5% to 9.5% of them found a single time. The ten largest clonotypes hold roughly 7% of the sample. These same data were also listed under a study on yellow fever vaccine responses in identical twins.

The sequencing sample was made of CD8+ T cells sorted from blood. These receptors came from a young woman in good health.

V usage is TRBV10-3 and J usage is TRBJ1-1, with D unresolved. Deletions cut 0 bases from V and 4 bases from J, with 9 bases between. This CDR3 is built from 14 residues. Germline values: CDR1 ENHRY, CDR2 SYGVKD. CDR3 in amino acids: CAISESGESTEAFF. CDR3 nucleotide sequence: TGTGCCATCAGTGAGTCAGGCGAGAGCACTGAAGCTTTCTTT.

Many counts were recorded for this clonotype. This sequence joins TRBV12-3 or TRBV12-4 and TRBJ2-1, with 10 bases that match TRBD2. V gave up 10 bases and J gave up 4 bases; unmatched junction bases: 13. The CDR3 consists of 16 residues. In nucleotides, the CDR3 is TGTGCCACCACCAAGCAGGCTAGCGGGGGATACAATGAGCAGTTCTTC. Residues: CATTKQASGGYNEQFF.

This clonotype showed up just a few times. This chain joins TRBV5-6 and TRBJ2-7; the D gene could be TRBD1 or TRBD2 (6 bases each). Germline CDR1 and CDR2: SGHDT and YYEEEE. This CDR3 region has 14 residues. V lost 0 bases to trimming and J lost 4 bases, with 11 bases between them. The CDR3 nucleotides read TGTGCCAGCAGCTTGGAGGGGGGCAGGTACGAGCAGTACTTC. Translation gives CASSLEGGRYEQYF.

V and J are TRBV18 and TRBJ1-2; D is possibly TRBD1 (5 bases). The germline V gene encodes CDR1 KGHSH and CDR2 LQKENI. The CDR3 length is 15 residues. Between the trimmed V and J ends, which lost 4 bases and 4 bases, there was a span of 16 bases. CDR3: CASSLGDGNFYGYTF. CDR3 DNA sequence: TGTGCCAGCTCACTGGGGGACGGGAACTTCTATGGCTACACCTTC. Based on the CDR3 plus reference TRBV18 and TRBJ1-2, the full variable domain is NAGVMQNPRHLVRRRGQEARLRCSPMKGHSHVYWYRQLPEEGLKFMVYLQKENIIDESGMPKERFSAEFPKEGPSILRIQQVVRGDSAAYFCASSLGDGNFYGYTFGSGTRLTVV.

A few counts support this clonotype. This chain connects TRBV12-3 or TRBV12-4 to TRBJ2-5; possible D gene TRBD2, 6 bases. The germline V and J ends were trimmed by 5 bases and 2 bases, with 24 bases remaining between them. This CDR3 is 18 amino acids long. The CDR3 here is CASSGTGAAGRIQETQYF. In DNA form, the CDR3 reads TGTGCCAGCAGTGGCACAGGAGCGGCGGGACGGATACAAGAGACCCAGTACTTC.

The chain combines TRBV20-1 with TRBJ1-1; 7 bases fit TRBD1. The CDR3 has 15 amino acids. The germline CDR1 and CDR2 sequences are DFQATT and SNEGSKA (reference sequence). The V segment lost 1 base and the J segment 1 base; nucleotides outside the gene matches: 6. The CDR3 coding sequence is TGCAGTGCTAGAGCCGCGGACAGGAGGAACACTGAAGCTTTCTTT. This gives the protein CSARAADRRNTEAFF.

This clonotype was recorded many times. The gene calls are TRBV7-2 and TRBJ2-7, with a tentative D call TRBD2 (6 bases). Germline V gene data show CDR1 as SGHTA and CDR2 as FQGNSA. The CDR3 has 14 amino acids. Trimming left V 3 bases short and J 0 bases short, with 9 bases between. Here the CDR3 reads CASSFGLYSYEQYF. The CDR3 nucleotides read TGTGCCAGCAGCTTTGGACTATACTCCTACGAGCAGTACTTC.

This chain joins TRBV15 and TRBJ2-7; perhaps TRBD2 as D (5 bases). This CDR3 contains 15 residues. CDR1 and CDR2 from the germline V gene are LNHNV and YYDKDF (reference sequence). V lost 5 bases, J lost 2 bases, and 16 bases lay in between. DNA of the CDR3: TGTGCCACCAGCCCAGGTGCCGGGGTGGCCTACGAGCAGTACTTC. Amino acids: CATSPGAGVAYEQYF.

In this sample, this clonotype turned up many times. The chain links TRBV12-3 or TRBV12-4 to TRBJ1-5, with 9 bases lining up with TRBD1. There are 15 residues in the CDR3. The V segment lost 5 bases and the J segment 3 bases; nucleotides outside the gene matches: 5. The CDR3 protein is CASSRQGEDNQPQHF. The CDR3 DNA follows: TGTGCCAGCAGTCGACAGGGGGAAGACAATCAGCCCCAGCATTTT.

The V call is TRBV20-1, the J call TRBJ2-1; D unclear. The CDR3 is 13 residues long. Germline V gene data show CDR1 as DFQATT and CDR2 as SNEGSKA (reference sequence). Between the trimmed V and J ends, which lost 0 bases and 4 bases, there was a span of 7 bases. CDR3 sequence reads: CSARDSLYNEQFF. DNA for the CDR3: TGCAGTGCTAGAGATTCGCTGTACAATGAGCAGTTCTTC.

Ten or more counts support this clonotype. The chain's CDR3 is CASRPGGFEQFF. CDR3 nucleotides: TGTGCCAGCAGACCTGGAGGTTTTGAGCAGTTCTTC. The V gene is TRBV6-2 or TRBV6-3, the J gene TRBJ2-1; TRBD2 is a possible D gene (5 bases). The germline V gene has CDR1 MNHEY and CDR2 SVGEGT. There are 12 residues in the CDR3. Trimming cost V 6 bases and J 9 bases, with 12 bases left between them.

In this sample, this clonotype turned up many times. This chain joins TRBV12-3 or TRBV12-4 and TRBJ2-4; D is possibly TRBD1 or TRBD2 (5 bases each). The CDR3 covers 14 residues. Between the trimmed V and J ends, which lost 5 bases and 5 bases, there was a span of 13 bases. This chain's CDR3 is CASSPRDGQNIQYF. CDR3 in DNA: TGTGCCAGCAGTCCCCGGGACGGTCAAAACATTCAGTACTTC.

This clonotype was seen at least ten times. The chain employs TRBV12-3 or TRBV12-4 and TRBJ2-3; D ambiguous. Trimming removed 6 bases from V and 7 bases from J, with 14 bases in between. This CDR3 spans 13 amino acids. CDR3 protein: CASRSWADHTQYF. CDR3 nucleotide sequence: TGTGCCAGCAGGTCCTGGGCCGATCATACGCAGTATTTT.

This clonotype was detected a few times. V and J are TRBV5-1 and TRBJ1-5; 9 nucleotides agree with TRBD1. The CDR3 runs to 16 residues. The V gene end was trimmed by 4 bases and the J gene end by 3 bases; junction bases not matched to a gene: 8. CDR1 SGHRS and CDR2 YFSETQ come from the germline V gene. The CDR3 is CASSPTGTGNNQPQHF. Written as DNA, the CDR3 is TGCGCCAGCAGCCCAACCGGGACAGGGAACAATCAGCCCCAGCATTTT.

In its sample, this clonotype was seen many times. CDR3 protein: CSARGWDRGVPSNQPQHF. CDR3 DNA sequence: TGCAGTGCTAGAGGTTGGGACAGGGGCGTCCCGAGCAATCAGCCCCAGCATTTT. The rearrangement joins TRBV20-1 to TRBJ1-5, with 10 bases aligning to TRBD1. CDR3 size: 18 residues. J lost 1 base, V lost 1 base, and 10 bases had no gene match. Germline CDR1 and CDR2: DFQATT and SNEGSKA (reference sequence).

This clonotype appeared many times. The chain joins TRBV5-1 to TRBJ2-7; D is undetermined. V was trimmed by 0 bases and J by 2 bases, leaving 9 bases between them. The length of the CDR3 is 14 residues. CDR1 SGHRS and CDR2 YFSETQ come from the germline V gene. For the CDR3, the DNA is TGCGCCAGCAGCTTGGTCCTAGGCACCTACGAGCAGTACTTC. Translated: CASSLVLGTYEQYF.

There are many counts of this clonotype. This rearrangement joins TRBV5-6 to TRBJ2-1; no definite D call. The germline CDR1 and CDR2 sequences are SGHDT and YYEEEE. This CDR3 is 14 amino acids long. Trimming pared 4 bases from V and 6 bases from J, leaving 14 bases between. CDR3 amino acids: CASSAAGVGNEQFF. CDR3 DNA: TGTGCCAGCAGCGCGGCTGGGGTTGGCAATGAGCAGTTCTTC.

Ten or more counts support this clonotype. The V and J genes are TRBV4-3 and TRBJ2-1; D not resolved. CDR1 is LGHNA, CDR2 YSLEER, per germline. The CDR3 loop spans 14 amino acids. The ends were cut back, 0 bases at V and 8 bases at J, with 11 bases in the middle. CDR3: CASSQEVRYHEQFF. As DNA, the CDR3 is TGCGCCAGCAGCCAAGAGGTTCGATACCATGAGCAGTTCTTC.

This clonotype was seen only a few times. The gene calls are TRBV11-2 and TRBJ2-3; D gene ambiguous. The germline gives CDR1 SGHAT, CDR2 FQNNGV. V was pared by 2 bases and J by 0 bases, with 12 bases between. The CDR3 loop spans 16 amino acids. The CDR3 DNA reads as TGTGCCAGCAGCTTAAAAAGCAAAGCTAGCACAGATACGCAGTATTTT. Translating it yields CASSLKSKASTDTQYF.

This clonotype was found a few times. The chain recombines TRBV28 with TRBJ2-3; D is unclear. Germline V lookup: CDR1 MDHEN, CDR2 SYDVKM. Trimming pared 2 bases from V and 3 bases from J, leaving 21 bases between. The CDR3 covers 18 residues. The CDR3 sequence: CASSLLLQDPARTDTQYF. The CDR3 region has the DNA TGTGCCAGCAGTTTACTCTTGCAGGACCCAGCCCGGACAGATACGCAGTATTTT. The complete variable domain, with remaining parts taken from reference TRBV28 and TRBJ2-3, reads DVKVTQSSRYLVKRTGEKVFLECVQDMDHENMFWYRQDPGLGLRLIYFSYDVKMKEKGDIPEGYSVSREKKERFSLILESASTNQTSMYLCASSLLLQDPARTDTQYFGPGTRLTVL.

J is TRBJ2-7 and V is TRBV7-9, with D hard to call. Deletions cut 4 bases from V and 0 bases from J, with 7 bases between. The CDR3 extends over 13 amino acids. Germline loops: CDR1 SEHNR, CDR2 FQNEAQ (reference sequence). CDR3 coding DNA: TGTGCCAGCAGCTCCTTCAGCTCCTACGAGCAGTACTTC. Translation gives CASSSFSSYEQYF.

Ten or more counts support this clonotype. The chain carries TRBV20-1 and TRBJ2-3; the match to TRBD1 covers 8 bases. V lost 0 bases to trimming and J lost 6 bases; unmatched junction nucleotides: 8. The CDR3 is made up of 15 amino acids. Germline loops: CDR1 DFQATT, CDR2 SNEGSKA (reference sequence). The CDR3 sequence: CSARDLGQGIDTQYF. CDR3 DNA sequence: TGCAGTGCTAGAGATCTAGGACAGGGTATCGATACGCAGTATTTT.

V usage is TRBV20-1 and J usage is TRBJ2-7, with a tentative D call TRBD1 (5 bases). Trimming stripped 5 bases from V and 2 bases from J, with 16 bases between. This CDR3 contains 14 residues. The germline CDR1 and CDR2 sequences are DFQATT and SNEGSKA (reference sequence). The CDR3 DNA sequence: TGCAGTGCTCCTGGACATTTTGGCGCCTACGAGCAGTACTTC. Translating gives CSAPGHFGAYEQYF.

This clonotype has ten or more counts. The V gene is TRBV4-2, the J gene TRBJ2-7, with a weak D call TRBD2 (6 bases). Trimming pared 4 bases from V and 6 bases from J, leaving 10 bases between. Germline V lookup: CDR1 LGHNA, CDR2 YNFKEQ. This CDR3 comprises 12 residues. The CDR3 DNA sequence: TGTGCCAGCAGCCCCCGGGACTCCGAGCAGTACTTC. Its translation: CASSPRDSEQYF.

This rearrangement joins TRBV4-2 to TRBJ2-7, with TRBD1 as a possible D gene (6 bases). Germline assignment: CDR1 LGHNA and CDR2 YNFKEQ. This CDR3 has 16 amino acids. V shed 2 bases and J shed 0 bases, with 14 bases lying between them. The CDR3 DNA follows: TGTGCCAGCAGCCAATCCGACAGGCCGAGCTCCTACGAGCAGTACTTC. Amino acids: CASSQSDRPSSYEQYF.

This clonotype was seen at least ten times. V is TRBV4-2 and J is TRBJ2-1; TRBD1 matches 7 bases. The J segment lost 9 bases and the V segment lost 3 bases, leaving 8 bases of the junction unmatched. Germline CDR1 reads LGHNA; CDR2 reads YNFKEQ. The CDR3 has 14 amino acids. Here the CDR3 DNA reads TGTGCCAGCAGCCAGGGGGACAGCCTAGGTGAGCAGTTCTTC. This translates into CASSQGDSLGEQFF.